A selection of T cell receptor beta chains follows, all from one sample in a study of post-analysis software for immune sequencing data. Via MiXCR, TCRdb re-called the PCR reads, giving one row per CDR3 protein. The sample yields about 820,000 distinct CDR3 sequences, about 53% seen once. Sample: blood. These receptors were taken from a girl between 10 and 17 years old with multiple sclerosis. Each CDR3 is given without its conserved first and last residue. Fields, in order: V gene, D gene, CDR3 length, CDR3 protein. The D gene is left open where the match is weak.

v_gene: TRBV12-3/TRBV12-4
d_gene: NA
len: 13
CDR3aa: ASSPNSAWVDTQY

v_gene: TRBV4-1
d_gene: TRBD2
len: 16
CDR3aa: ASSQELLAGRAFDEQY

v_gene: TRBV6-6
d_gene: NA
len: 13
CDR3aa: ASSYSAGAHQPQH

v_gene: TRBV6-5
d_gene: NA
len: 12
CDR3aa: ASSIGQSNQPQH

v_gene: TRBV20-1
d_gene: NA
len: 13
CDR3aa: SATTPIAAYNEQF

v_gene: TRBV15
d_gene: NA
len: 12
CDR3aa: ATSPSGFYYEQY

v_gene: TRBV7-2
d_gene: TRBD2
len: 13
CDR3aa: ASSSPGLSSYEQY

v_gene: TRBV29-1
d_gene: NA
len: 10
CDR3aa: STQLGGYGYT

v_gene: TRBV6-2/TRBV6-3
d_gene: TRBD2
len: 15
CDR3aa: ASSYSIASGDTDTQY

v_gene: TRBV5-6
d_gene: NA
len: 12
CDR3aa: ASSLGGEFYEQY

v_gene: TRBV4-1
d_gene: NA
len: 11
CDR3aa: ASSKLGVNEQF

v_gene: TRBV19
d_gene: TRBD1
len: 9
CDR3aa: AATGNYGYT

v_gene: TRBV20-1
d_gene: NA
len: 13
CDR3aa: SARPLGGQNYGYT

v_gene: TRBV5-1
d_gene: TRBD1
len: 12
CDR3aa: ASSYRTGTYGYT

v_gene: TRBV5-1
d_gene: TRBD2
len: 13
CDR3aa: ASSSGTTPYNEQF

v_gene: TRBV6-6
d_gene: TRBD2
len: 14
CDR3aa: ASSYMGSGGTDTQY

v_gene: TRBV20-1
d_gene: TRBD1
len: 16
CDR3aa: SAPLFGTGGLSYNEQF

v_gene: TRBV5-1
d_gene: TRBD1
len: 14
CDR3aa: ASSLGDRLNTYEQY

v_gene: TRBV6-6
d_gene: NA
len: 12
CDR3aa: ASSVARDSGEQY

v_gene: TRBV29-1
d_gene: NA
len: 10
CDR3aa: SLIGGTDTQY

v_gene: TRBV4-1
d_gene: NA
len: 12
CDR3aa: ASSQGDGLYGYT

v_gene: TRBV29-1
d_gene: TRBD1
len: 16
CDR3aa: SVGISPGQGFENTEAF

v_gene: TRBV7-8
d_gene: NA
len: 13
CDR3aa: ASSLGGGRADTQY

v_gene: TRBV12-3/TRBV12-4
d_gene: NA
len: 9
CDR3aa: ASSGDAPQH

v_gene: TRBV6-2/TRBV6-3
d_gene: NA
len: 11
CDR3aa: ASSAQFNYGYT

v_gene: TRBV20-1
d_gene: NA
len: 10
CDR3aa: SASKASYEQY

v_gene: TRBV29-1
d_gene: TRBD2
len: 13
CDR3aa: SVEDSGTSYNEQF

v_gene: TRBV2
d_gene: TRBD1
len: 12
CDR3aa: ASSDQGAAYEQY

v_gene: TRBV5-1
d_gene: TRBD2
len: 12
CDR3aa: ASSLRTSGGEQY

v_gene: TRBV12-3/TRBV12-4
d_gene: TRBD2
len: 13
CDR3aa: ASSLTSGGRSEQF

v_gene: TRBV29-1
d_gene: TRBD1
len: 12
CDR3aa: SVVRRTGAYGYT

v_gene: TRBV5-1
d_gene: NA
len: 13
CDR3aa: ASTNPVGGVETQY

v_gene: TRBV12-3/TRBV12-4
d_gene: NA
len: 11
CDR3aa: ASSADAADTQY

v_gene: TRBV29-1
d_gene: NA
len: 12
CDR3aa: SAGGDSEPYEQY

v_gene: TRBV9
d_gene: TRBD2
len: 15
CDR3aa: ASSQERGAALTDTQY

v_gene: TRBV5-6
d_gene: TRBD2
len: 17
CDR3aa: ASSLEGWERGASTDTQY

v_gene: TRBV5-1
d_gene: NA
len: 18
CDR3aa: ASSLESPPGLGRVNTEAF

v_gene: TRBV3-1
d_gene: TRBD1
len: 12
CDR3aa: VSSLRQGQETQY

v_gene: TRBV20-1
d_gene: TRBD2
len: 15
CDR3aa: SARDRRVLAGGSEQY

v_gene: TRBV3-1
d_gene: NA
len: 13
CDR3aa: ASSRTTGLLVELF